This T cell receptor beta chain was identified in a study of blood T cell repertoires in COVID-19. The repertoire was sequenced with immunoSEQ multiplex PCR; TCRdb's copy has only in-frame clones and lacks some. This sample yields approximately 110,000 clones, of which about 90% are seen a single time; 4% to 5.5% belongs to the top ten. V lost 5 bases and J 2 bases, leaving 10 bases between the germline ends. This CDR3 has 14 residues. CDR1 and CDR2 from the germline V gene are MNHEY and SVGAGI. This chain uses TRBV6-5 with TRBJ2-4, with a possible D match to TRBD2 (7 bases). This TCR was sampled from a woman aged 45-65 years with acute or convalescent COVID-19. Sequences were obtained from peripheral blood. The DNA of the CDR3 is TGTGCCAGCAGTATGGGGGGGCCCAAAAACATTCAGTACTTC. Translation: CASSMGGPKNIQYF.